The 32 T cell receptor beta chains below come from one sample, sequenced in a study of blood T cell repertoires in COVID-19. Assay: immunoSEQ multiplex PCR; the TCRdb copy retains only in-frame clones and omits some. The table includes about 150,000 clones, around nine tenths detected once. The material sequenced was peripheral blood. The receptors derive from a human donor in a cohort sampled during active COVID-19.

On this clone: One end of the junction varies from germline; a read error may be responsible. This chain connects TRBV3-1 (or the pseudogene TRBV3-2) to TRBJ2-7; 7 bases are a match to TRBD1. Germline V gives CDR1 LGHDT, CDR2 YNNKEL (reference sequence). The CDR3 has 15 residues. The CDR3: CASSQLGGASSEQYF. The CDR3 nucleotides are TGTGCCAGCAGCCAATTAGGGGGCGCTTCCTCCGAGCAGTACTTC.

The DNA for the CDR3 is TGTGCCAGCAGCGCCCAATTAGTCGGCTACACCTTC. The encoded protein is CASSAQLVGYTF. The gene calls are TRBV7-2 and TRBJ1-2; D not certain. Germline V gene sequence: CDR1 SGHTA, CDR2 FQGNSA. The V end was cut by 5 bases, the J end by 8 bases, with 12 bases between. There are 12 residues in the CDR3. Using reference TRBV7-2 and TRBJ1-2 for the parts outside the CDR3, the full variable domain is GAGVSQSPSNKVTEKGKDVELRCDPISGHTALYWYRQSLGQGLEFLIYFQGNSAPDKSGLPSDRFSAERTGGSVSTLTIQRTQQEDSAVYLCASSAQLVGYTFGSGTRLTVV.

As DNA, the CDR3 is TGTGCCAGCAGTTTTTTTAGCCGCACCGGGGAGCTGTTTTTT. As protein: CASSFFSRTGELFF. This chain joins TRBV27 and TRBJ2-2; no firm D call. V dropped 3 bases and J dropped 4 bases, with 9 bases sitting between them. Germline V gene sequence: CDR1 MNHEY, CDR2 SMNVEV (reference sequence). The CDR3 is 14 residues long.

The chain uses TRBV9 and TRBJ1-4; 8 nucleotides match TRBD1. This CDR3 contains 15 residues. The trim removed 4 bases at V and 8 bases at J, leaving 10 bases unmatched. Germline CDR1 reads SGDLS; CDR2 reads YYNGEE. CDR3 amino acids: CASSPRTGLNEKLFF. Here the CDR3 DNA reads TGTGCCAGCAGCCCCAGGACAGGGCTGAACGAAAAACTGTTTTTT.

The CDR3 loop reads CASSPGQQTGYGYTF. The CDR3 nucleotides read TGTGCCAGCAGCCCGGGACAGCAGACCGGCTATGGCTACACCTTC. The rearrangement joins TRBV9 to TRBJ1-2; 7 nucleotides align to TRBD1. V lost 4 bases to trimming and J lost 4 bases; unmatched junction nucleotides: 10. Germline CDR1 reads SGDLS; CDR2 reads YYNGEE. The CDR3 runs 15 residues.

The V call is TRBV11-2, the J call TRBJ1-1; 8 positions match TRBD1. The V segment lost 0 bases and the J segment 0 bases; nucleotides outside the gene matches: 9. From germline, CDR1 is SGHAT and CDR2 FQNNGV. There are 18 residues in the CDR3. This CDR3 is CASSLDRQGKWVNTEAFF. The CDR3 DNA reads as TGTGCCAGCAGCTTAGATCGACAGGGGAAGTGGGTGAACACTGAAGCTTTCTTT.

The rearrangement links TRBV30 to TRBJ1-2; maybe TRBD1 (5 bases). The V gene lost 2 bases and the J gene lost 5 bases, with 9 bases spanning the gap. The CDR3 totals 12 residues. Germline lookup yields CDR1 GTSNPN and CDR2 SVGIG (reference sequence). The CDR3, as DNA: TGTGCCTGGAGTAAGGGGATGTATGGCTACACCTTC. It is translated as CAWSKGMYGYTF.

V is TRBV30 and J is TRBJ2-7; D possibly corresponds to TRBD1 (5 bases). V was clipped by 8 bases and J by 3 bases, with 17 bases between them. In germline, CDR1 is GTSNPN, CDR2 SVGIG (reference sequence). This CDR3 spans 13 amino acids. CDR3 in amino acids: CAVWGSPSYEQYF. In DNA, the CDR3 is TGTGCCGTCTGGGGCAGTCCGAGCTACGAGCAGTACTTC.

J is TRBJ1-2 and V is TRBV2; D is unclear. Germline assignment: CDR1 SNHLY and CDR2 FYNNEI. V was cut by 5 bases and J by 3 bases, with 13 bases left in between. CDR3 length equals 14 residues. In DNA, the CDR3 is TGTGCCAGCAGTTTCCGAGAGGGCGACTATGGCTACACCTTC. It specifies CASSFREGDYGYTF.

J is TRBJ2-7 and V is TRBV5-4; D is uncertain. Trimming cost V 4 bases and J 3 bases, with 11 bases left between them. This CDR3 comprises 13 residues. The V gene's germline CDR1 is SGHNT and CDR2 YYREEE (reference sequence). The CDR3 here is CASSRSGLYEQYF. The CDR3 DNA reads as TGTGCCAGCAGCAGGTCAGGCCTCTACGAGCAGTACTTC.

This rearrangement joins TRBV29-1 to TRBJ2-5, with a tentative D call TRBD2 (6 bases). This CDR3 region has 13 residues. Germline V lookup: CDR1 SQVTM, CDR2 ANQGSEA. The germline V and J ends were trimmed by 5 bases and 1 base, with 11 bases remaining between them. The CDR3 loop is CSVIGGFQETQYF. The CDR3, as DNA: TGCAGCGTTATCGGGGGATTCCAAGAGACCCAGTACTTC.

Only one count was recorded for this clone. The V and J genes are TRBV18 and TRBJ2-2, with TRBD2 matching 10 bases. This CDR3 is built from 16 residues. After removal of 4 bases from V and 1 base from J, the junction contained 3 bases not matched to a gene. Germline lookup yields CDR1 KGHSH and CDR2 LQKENI. CDR3 nucleotides: TGTGCCAGCTCACTTGGACTAGCGGTGAACACCGGGGAGCTGTTTTTT. Translating it yields CASSLGLAVNTGELFF. The full variable domain, in which reference TRBV18 and TRBJ2-2 provide the parts outside the CDR3, is NAGVMQNPRHLVRRRGQEARLRCSPMKGHSHVYWYRQLPEEGLKFMVYLQKENIIDESGMPKERFSAEFPKEGPSILRIQQVVRGDSAAYFCASSLGLAVNTGELFFGEGSRLTVL.

The chain's CDR3 is CATSDFAGYGYTF. Here the CDR3 DNA reads TGTGCCACCAGTGATTTCGCAGGCTATGGCTACACCTTC. The chain uses TRBV24-1 and TRBJ1-2, with D unclear. Germline lookup yields CDR1 KGHDR and CDR2 SFDVKD. The CDR3 has 13 residues. Trimming pared 1 base from V and 4 bases from J, leaving 6 bases between.

The chain recombines TRBV2 with TRBJ2-5, with 12 bases aligning to TRBD1. In germline, CDR1 is SNHLY, CDR2 FYNNEI. CDR3 length: 16 amino acids. V was clipped by 4 bases and J by 1 base; unmatched bases: 4. CDR3 nucleotide sequence: TGTGCCAGCAGTGCGGGACAGGGGGCCTTCCAAGAGACCCAGTACTTC. This translates into CASSAGQGAFQETQYF.

This clone was detected once. The rearrangement joins TRBV9 to TRBJ2-7; 8 bases agree with TRBD2. Trimming took 4 bases from V and 5 from J; bases not matched to a gene: 11. Germline CDR1 and CDR2: SGDLS and YYNGEE. This CDR3 spans 15 amino acids. The CDR3 is CASSPHLGLGNEQYF. CDR3 bases: TGTGCCAGCAGCCCCCACCTGGGACTAGGAAACGAGCAGTACTTC.

The rearrangement links TRBV4-1 to TRBJ2-1; 9 bases agree with TRBD2. Germline values: CDR1 MGHRA, CDR2 YSYEKL. The CDR3 loop spans 17 amino acids. V dropped 3 bases and J dropped 4; count of bases not matched to a gene: 10. The CDR3 sequence is CASSHQLAGLLYNEQFF. In DNA form, the CDR3 reads TGCGCCAGCAGCCACCAACTAGCGGGCCTCCTTTACAATGAGCAGTTCTTC.

V and J are TRBV24-1 and TRBJ2-7; 10 bases line up with TRBD1. CDR1 is KGHDR and CDR2 is SFDVKD in the germline V gene. The CDR3 loop spans 16 amino acids. J was trimmed by 3 bases and V by 6 bases; bases with no gene match: 10. For the CDR3, the DNA is TGTGCCACCAGTATCCCAGAACGGACAGGGGGCTACGAGCAGTACTTC. This translates into CATSIPERTGGYEQYF.

The gene calls are TRBV28 and TRBJ1-5; 8 nucleotides line up with TRBD1. The germline V gene encodes CDR1 MDHEN and CDR2 SYDVKM. This CDR3 comprises 13 residues. The ends lost 6 bases at V and 9 bases at J; junction bases unmatched: 7. Here the CDR3 reads CASSLGQARPQHF. CDR3 bases: TGTGCCAGCAGCCTGGGACAGGCGAGGCCCCAGCATTTT. Full variable domain (remainder filled in from reference TRBV28 and TRBJ1-5): DVKVTQSSRYLVKRTGEKVFLECVQDMDHENMFWYRQDPGLGLRLIYFSYDVKMKEKGDIPEGYSVSREKKERFSLILESASTNQTSMYLCASSLGQARPQHFGDGTRLSIL.

The rearrangement joins TRBV6-5 to TRBJ1-2; no firm D call. This CDR3 is 12 amino acids long. The germline gives CDR1 MNHEY, CDR2 SVGAGI. The V and J ends lost 7 bases and 0 bases respectively, with 6 bases between them. The CDR3: CASIEANYGYTF. The CDR3 DNA sequence: TGTGCCAGCATAGAGGCTAACTATGGCTACACCTTC.

The V call is TRBV6-6, the J call TRBJ2-5; 9 bases align to TRBD1. CDR1 is MNHNY, CDR2 SVGAGI, per germline (reference sequence). V shed 3 bases and J 3 bases; nucleotides not matched to a gene: 2. The CDR3 length is 14 residues. CDR3 amino acids: CASSYTGGEETQYF. The DNA of the CDR3 is TGTGCCAGCAGTTATACAGGGGGCGAAGAGACCCAGTACTTC.

The chain employs TRBV5-1 and TRBJ2-3, with 13 bases fitting TRBD2. V dropped 7 bases and J dropped 5; count of bases not matched to a gene: 7. The CDR3 runs 15 residues. CDR1 and CDR2 (germline): SGHRS, YFSETQ. CDR3 sequence (DNA): TGCGCCAGCTCCGGACTAGCGGGAGCTAGAGATACGCAGTATTTT. It translates to CASSGLAGARDTQYF.

V and J are TRBV10-3 and TRBJ2-1, with D perhaps matching TRBD2 (6 bases). This CDR3 is 13 amino acids long. Germline CDR1 is ENHRY and CDR2 is SYGVKD. Trimming shortened V by 6 bases and J by 5 bases, and 11 bases separated the two germline ends. DNA for the CDR3: TGTGCCATCAGCCCGGGACTTAACAATGAGCAGTTCTTC. Residues: CAISPGLNNEQFF.

The gene calls are TRBV9 and TRBJ2-7, with D possibly matching TRBD2 (5 bases). Germline V gene sequence: CDR1 SGDLS, CDR2 YYNGEE. Trimming removed 3 bases at V and 6 bases at J, with 22 bases between. The CDR3 runs 16 residues. CDR3: CASSGTYSDGPFEQYF. The CDR3 coding sequence is TGTGCCAGCAGCGGAACCTATAGCGACGGGCCCTTCGAGCAGTACTTC.

The J gene is TRBJ1-1, the V gene TRBV11-3, with D possibly TRBD1 on 5 matching bases. The ends were cut back, 2 bases at V and 3 bases at J, with 13 bases in the middle. CDR1 and CDR2 (germline): SGHNT, YENEEA. The CDR3 loop spans 15 amino acids. The CDR3 is CASSLMGGVDTEAFF. CDR3 DNA: TGTGCCAGCAGCTTAATGGGGGGGGTGGACACTGAAGCTTTCTTT.

The rearrangement uses TRBV7-2 and TRBJ2-2; tentative D call: TRBD2 (6 bases). The germline V gene encodes CDR1 SGHTA and CDR2 FQGNSA. With 3 bases removed from V and 5 bases from J, the gap between germline ends came to 13 bases. This CDR3 is built from 15 residues. CDR3 DNA: TGTGCCAGCAGCTTGGGACTCGTTAATACCGGGGAGCTGTTTTTT. Encoded protein: CASSLGLVNTGELFF.

This rearrangement joins TRBV28 to TRBJ1-2; no reliable D call. Per the germline V gene, CDR1 is MDHEN and CDR2 is SYDVKM. The CDR3 consists of 12 residues. V shed 3 bases and J shed 0 bases, with 2 bases lying between them. CDR3 sequence (DNA): TGTGCCAGCAGTTTCTCTAACTATGGCTACACCTTC. As protein: CASSFSNYGYTF.

The sample holds one count of this clone. As DNA, the CDR3 is TGTGCCAGCAGCTTTAGGGGACAGGGGGAAGAGACCCAGTACTTC. It codes for CASSFRGQGEETQYF. The V and J genes are TRBV11-2 and TRBJ2-5; 11 positions agree with TRBD1. CDR1 and CDR2 from the germline V gene are SGHAT and FQNNGV. V gave up 3 bases and J gave up 3 bases; unmatched junction bases: 3. The CDR3 sequence is 15 residues long.

This rearrangement joins TRBV19 to TRBJ1-5, with D uncertain. Germline V gene lookup returns CDR1 LNHDA and CDR2 SQIVND (reference sequence). V shed 6 bases and J shed 0 bases, with 18 bases lying between them. The CDR3 length is 17 residues. The CDR3 sequence: CASSPAWRAFSNQPQHF. In DNA form, the CDR3 reads TGTGCCAGTAGCCCTGCCTGGAGAGCCTTTAGCAATCAGCCCCAGCATTTT.

The rearrangement links TRBV28 to TRBJ2-3; D might be TRBD2 (5 bases). V lost 6 bases to trimming and J lost 3 bases, with 10 bases between them. CDR1 MDHEN and CDR2 SYDVKM come from the germline V gene. CDR3 length: 13 residues. CDR3 in DNA: TGTGCCAGCAGCCAGCCGGGGACAGATACGCAGTATTTT. Encoded protein: CASSQPGTDTQYF.

V and J are TRBV28 and TRBJ1-4; D ambiguous. The V and J ends lost 2 bases and 5 bases respectively, with 9 bases between them. Per germline, CDR1 MDHEN and CDR2 SYDVKM. The CDR3 contains 14 residues. The CDR3 sequence is CASSLSTSNEKLFF. The CDR3 bases are TGTGCCAGCAGTTTAAGTACGAGCAATGAAAAACTGTTTTTT.

The chain is built from TRBV5-1 and TRBJ2-7; D might be TRBD1 (5 bases). Between the trimmed V and J ends, which lost 4 bases and 0 bases, there was a span of 20 bases. The CDR3 totals 17 residues. Germline-derived CDR1 and CDR2 are SGHRS and YFSETQ. In DNA form, the CDR3 reads TGCGCCAGCAGCCCACAACCGACAGAGCCCGTCTCCTACGAGCAGTACTTC. Its translation: CASSPQPTEPVSYEQYF.

The chain joins TRBV28 to TRBJ1-3, with 7 nucleotides matching TRBD1. The J segment lost 5 bases and the V segment lost 4 bases, leaving 2 bases of the junction unmatched. The CDR3 is 13 residues long. Germline V CDR1 and CDR2: MDHEN, SYDVKM. This CDR3 is CASSWGQRNTIYF. The CDR3 DNA follows: TGTGCCAGCAGTTGGGGACAGAGAAACACCATATATTTT.